Listed below are T cell receptor beta chains from one sample, sequenced in a study of control samples from healthy donors and cancer patients. Sequencing was performed with immunoSEQ multiplex PCR; in TCRdb, only in-frame clones are kept and a portion is missing. The sample comprises around 250,000 clones, 82% of which are singletons, and approximately 12% rests with the top ten. The specimen was PBMCs. The receptors originated from a woman aged 60 to 75 with lung cancer. The CDR3 runs from the conserved cysteine through the conserved F or W. Each record gives: D gene, V gene, clone size, J gene, CDR3 protein, CDR3 DNA. The D gene is left open where the match is weak. The listing skips clone size in some rows; elsewhere it reads once, few, many or a size class.

.,TRBV3-1/TRBV3-2,once,TRBJ2-7,CASSPYINSYEQYF,TGTGCCAGCAGCCCATACATAAACTCCTACGAGCAGTACTTC
.,TRBV3-1/TRBV3-2,.,TRBJ2-1,CASSPVSVLGPGHEQFF,TGTGCCAGCAGCCCCGTTTCAGTACTCGGGCCCGGGCATGAGCAGTTCTTC
.,TRBV4-2,.,TRBJ2-1,CASSLLRGGEQFF,TGTGCCAGCAGCCTCCTCAGGGGGGGTGAGCAGTTCTTC
.,TRBV3-1/TRBV3-2,few,TRBJ1-2,CASGPTAYGYTF,TGTGCCAGCGGCCCTACGGCTTATGGCTACACCTTC
.,TRBV5-1,.,TRBJ2-3,CASSQLMGGTDTQYF,TGCGCCAGCAGCCAATTGATGGGGGGCACAGATACGCAGTATTTT
TRBD1,TRBV5-1,.,TRBJ1-2,CASSSSPADRGYGYTF,TGCGCCAGCAGCTCGTCACCGGCCGACAGGGGCTATGGCTACACCTTC
.,TRBV27,.,TRBJ2-6,CASGRSGANVLTF,TGTGCCAGCGGGCGCTCTGGGGCCAACGTCCTGACTTTC
TRBD1,TRBV5-1,.,TRBJ2-7,CASSRRQGIDEQYF,TGCGCCAGCAGCCGACGACAGGGGATCGACGAGCAGTACTTC
.,TRBV7-9,.,TRBJ1-5,CASTYRQEHRGNQPQHF,TGTGCCAGCACATATAGGCAGGAGCATAGAGGCAATCAGCCCCAGCATTTT
.,TRBV7-8,.,TRBJ2-7,CASSDRDKSYEQYF,TGTGCCAGCAGCGACCGGGATAAATCCTACGAGCAGTACTTC
.,TRBV2,.,TRBJ1-5,CANTDGPERNQHF,TGTGCCAACACAGACGGCCCAGAGAGAAACCAGCATTTT
.,TRBV21-1,.,TRBJ2-2,CASPGTSGIPNTGELFF,TGTGCCAGCCCGGGGACTAGCGGGATTCCAAACACCGGGGAGCTGTTTTTT
.,TRBV30,once,TRBJ2-7,CAWRQSGSSYEQYF,TGTGCCTGGAGGCAGAGCGGATCCTCCTACGAGCAGTACTTC
TRBD1,TRBV3-1/TRBV3-2,.,TRBJ2-5,CASSRQTGGFETQYF,TGTGCCAGCAGCCGCCAGACAGGGGGCTTCGAGACCCAGTACTTC
TRBD1,TRBV2,.,TRBJ2-2,CASLKGALGGELFF,TGTGCCAGCCTAAAGGGGGCGCTCGGCGGGGAGCTGTTTTTT
TRBD2,TRBV4-1,.,TRBJ2-7,CASSLSSGGDSYEQYF,TGCGCCAGCAGCCTGTCTAGCGGGGGTGACTCCTACGAGCAGTACTTC
.,TRBV27,few,TRBJ1-6,CASSLNSHSPLHF,TGTGCCAGCAGTTTAAACAGCCATTCACCCCTCCACTTT
.,TRBV25-1,.,TRBJ2-1,CASSEYGTDLLEAQFF,TGTGCCAGCAGTGAATACGGGACGGATCTACTAGAAGCGCAGTTCTTC
.,TRBV11-2,.,TRBJ2-1,CASSLEGGDGDRNEQFF,TGTGCCAGCAGCTTAGAGGGCGGGGACGGAGATCGCAATGAGCAGTTCTTC
.,TRBV28,.,TRBJ2-7,CASSPPLGRDEQYF,TGTGCCAGCAGTCCCCCCCTCGGCAGGGACGAGCAGTACTTC
.,TRBV5-1,.,TRBJ1-1,CASSLDVVGVNTEAFF,TGCGCCAGCAGCTTGGACGTGGTGGGGGTGAACACTGAAGCTTTCTTT
TRBD1,TRBV5-1,.,TRBJ2-7,CASSPGQTLGEQYF,TGCGCCAGCAGTCCGGGACAGACTCTGGGTGAGCAGTACTTC
.,TRBV29-1,once,TRBJ2-3,CSSGGSGTDTQYF,TGCAGCTCGGGTGGTAGCGGCACAGATACGCAGTATTTT
TRBD1,TRBV19,.,TRBJ1-1,CASSRDRGRTEAFF,TGTGCCAGTAGTAGGGACAGAGGCCGCACTGAAGCTTTCTTT
TRBD1,TRBV20-1,.,TRBJ1-2,CSASDRVAGYTF,TGCAGTGCTAGTGACAGGGTCGCTGGCTACACCTTC
TRBD1,TRBV7-2,.,TRBJ1-2,CASSPGPGQPYGYTF,TGTGCCAGCAGCCCAGGACCGGGACAGCCCTATGGCTACACCTTC
.,TRBV2,.,TRBJ1-5,CASRENGQYQPQHF,TGTGCCAGCAGGGAGAATGGACAGTATCAGCCCCAGCATTTT
.,TRBV14,few,TRBJ1-2,CASSQSWPANYGYTF,TGTGCCAGCAGCCAAAGTTGGCCTGCCAACTATGGCTACACCTTC
TRBD1,TRBV29-1,.,TRBJ1-2,CSVPRGTVYGYTF,TGCAGCGTCCCCAGGGGGACCGTTTATGGCTACACCTTC
.,TRBV19,.,TRBJ1-1,CASAGGVERSLFLAFF,TGTGCCAGCGCTGGAGGTGTGGAACGGTCGCTTTTTTTGGCTTTCTTT
.,TRBV5-1,.,TRBJ1-1,CASSEMSGTAFF,TGCGCCAGCAGCGAAATGTCGGGTACGGCTTTCTTT
.,TRBV2,.,TRBJ2-5,CASSLTGFQETQYF,TGTGCCAGCAGTCTTACAGGGTTCCAAGAGACCCAGTACTTC
.,TRBV19,few,TRBJ1-4,CASSIGDFNEKLFF,TGTGCCAGTAGTATCGGAGATTTTAATGAAAAACTGTTTTTT
TRBD1,TRBV6-5,.,TRBJ2-7,CASSYSPTGGDEQYF,TGTGCCAGCAGTTACTCGCCGACAGGGGGGGACGAGCAGTACTTC
.,TRBV4-2,.,TRBJ1-1,CASSQDANTEAFF,TGTGCCAGCAGCCAAGACGCGAACACTGAAGCTTTCTTT
.,TRBV2,.,TRBJ1-5,CASGEQGGVNQPQHF,TGTGCCAGCGGGGAACAGGGAGGGGTTAATCAGCCCCAGCATTTT
TRBD1,TRBV20-1,.,TRBJ1-2,CSAFRGNGYTF,TGCAGTGCTTTCAGGGGGAATGGCTACACCTTC
.,TRBV6-5,once,TRBJ1-1,CASSRQSNTEAFF,TGTGCCAGCAGTCGACAGAGTAACACTGAAGCTTTCTTT
.,TRBV11-2,.,TRBJ1-1,CASSLEWWRVNTEAFF,TGTGCCAGCAGCTTAGAATGGTGGCGGGTAAACACTGAAGCTTTCTTT
TRBD1,TRBV5-1,.,TRBJ2-7,CASSFGTAPYEQYF,TGCGCCAGCAGCTTCGGGACAGCCCCCTACGAGCAGTACTTC
.,TRBV7-8,.,TRBJ1-1,CASTTRTTEAFF,TGTGCCAGCACCACGCGGACCACTGAAGCTTTCTTT
.,TRBV3-1/TRBV3-2,.,TRBJ1-1,CASSQGGWGTEAFF,TGTGCCAGCAGCCAAGGGGGGTGGGGCACTGAAGCTTTCTTT
TRBD1,TRBV2,.,TRBJ1-6,CASRDLGQDNNSPLHF,TGTGCCAGCAGGGACCTGGGACAGGATAATAATTCACCCCTCCACTTT
.,TRBV7-9,.,TRBJ2-5,CASSLATVQETQYF,TGTGCCAGCAGCTTAGCCACGGTGCAAGAGACCCAGTACTTC
TRBD1,TRBV19,.,TRBJ1-3,CASRPTGVGGNTIYF,TGTGCCAGTAGACCAACAGGGGTTGGTGGAAACACCATATATTTT
TRBD2,TRBV7-8,.,TRBJ2-1,CASRSTSGEYEQFF,TGTGCCAGCAGATCGACTAGCGGGGAATATGAGCAGTTCTTC
TRBD1,TRBV7-6,.,TRBJ2-2,CASSRRAVGQGGLTGELFF,TGTGCCAGCAGCCGTCGAGCCGTCGGACAGGGAGGTTTGACCGGGGAGCTGTTTTTT
.,TRBV18,.,TRBJ2-5,CASSPPGHPLGETQYF,TGTGCCAGCTCACCACCGGGACATCCCTTAGGAGAGACCCAGTACTTC
.,TRBV10-1,once,TRBJ2-7,CASSGLQSYEQYF,TGCGCCAGCAGCGGACTGCAATCCTACGAGCAGTACTTC
TRBD2,TRBV11-2,.,TRBJ2-6,CASSSERGSTGANVLTF,TGTGCCAGCAGCTCTGAGCGGGGGAGTACTGGGGCCAACGTCCTGACTTTC
.,TRBV7-9,.,TRBJ2-3,CASSSVSSDTQYF,TGTGCCAGCAGCTCCGTTTCCTCAGATACGCAGTATTTT
.,TRBV6-5,.,TRBJ1-3,CASSPGAAGNTIYF,TGTGCCAGCAGCCCCGGGGCTGCTGGAAACACCATATATTTT
.,TRBV5-4,.,TRBJ1-4,CASSLIGGNNEKLFF,TGTGCCAGCAGCTTAATAGGGGGAAATAATGAAAAACTGTTTTTT
TRBD2,TRBV7-2,few,TRBJ2-1,CASSLAPASGGNEQFF,TGTGCCAGCAGCTTAGCGCCCGCTAGCGGGGGGAATGAGCAGTTCTTC
TRBD1,TRBV2,.,TRBJ1-5,CASSVGDRDQPQHF,TGTGCCAGCAGTGTGGGGGACAGGGATCAGCCCCAGCATTTT
.,TRBV11-2,.,TRBJ2-1,CASSPGGNYPYNEQFF,TGTGCCAGCAGCCCAGGGGGGAACTACCCTTACAATGAGCAGTTCTTC
TRBD1,TRBV3-1/TRBV3-2,.,TRBJ1-2,CASSQARGLGGYTF,TGTGCCAGCAGCCAAGCCAGGGGGCTTGGTGGCTACACCTTC
.,TRBV4-1,.,TRBJ2-5,CASSQVGIGAQETQYF,TGCGCCAGCAGCCAAGTCGGGATTGGCGCCCAAGAGACCCAGTACTTC
TRBD1,TRBV5-1,.,TRBJ1-1,CASSFPGQGAEAFF,TGCGCCAGCAGTTTCCCAGGACAGGGCGCTGAAGCTTTCTTT